These 14 T cell receptor beta chains originate from one sample sequenced in a study of identifying expanded T cells in peripheral blood. TCRdb keeps only in-frame clones here, not all; method: immunoSEQ multiplex PCR. This table has tens of thousands of clones, more than 70% appearing once. Sequencing was carried out using blood. These receptor sequences come from a person aged 18 to 75 in good health.

The chain carries TRBV5-4 and TRBJ1-2; a weak D match, TRBD1 (6 bases). Trimming took 2 bases from V and 6 from J, leaving 8 bases between them. The length of the CDR3 is 12 residues. Germline V gene sequence: CDR1 SGHNT, CDR2 YYREEE (reference sequence). This CDR3 is CASSLNRDGYTF. The CDR3 coding sequence is TGTGCCAGCAGCTTAAACAGGGATGGCTACACCTTC.

The rearrangement uses TRBV28 and TRBJ1-2, with 8 bases lining up with TRBD1. This CDR3 has 14 amino acids. CDR1 and CDR2 (germline): MDHEN, SYDVKM. With 5 bases clipped from V and 8 bases from J, the junction kept 10 bases outside the gene matches. DNA for the CDR3: TGTGCCAGCAGTCTCCCAGGGGGCCGTGAGGGCTACACCTTC. Protein product: CASSLPGGREGYTF.

This chain links TRBV2 with TRBJ2-1, with D perhaps TRBD2 (6 bases). There are 14 residues in the CDR3. Looked up from germline, CDR1 is SNHLY and CDR2 is FYNNEI. V was shortened by 8 bases and J by 4 bases, with 15 bases between the two germline ends. The CDR3 DNA reads TGTGCCAGCGTTCGGGGGACCAATTACAATGAGCAGTTCTTC. Translating it yields CASVRGTNYNEQFF. The full variable domain, rest sourced from reference TRBV2 and TRBJ2-1, is EPEVTQTPSHQVTQMGQEVILRCVPISNHLYFYWYRQILGQKVEFLVSFYNNEISEKSEIFDDQFSVERPDGSNFTLKIRSTKLEDSAMYFCASVRGTNYNEQFFGPGTRLTVL.

Only one count was recorded for this clone. The V call is TRBV11-2, the J call TRBJ1-6, with D tentatively TRBD1 (5 bases). V lost 7 bases and J lost 10, with 20 bases in between. This CDR3 is built from 15 residues. Germline V gives CDR1 SGHAT, CDR2 FQNNGV. CDR3: CASTEGPGGDSPLHF. DNA for the CDR3: TGTGCCAGCACCGAGGGGCCCGGGGGGGACTCACCCCTCCACTTT.

The chain uses TRBV13 and TRBJ2-7; 9 positions agree with TRBD1. Per the germline V gene, CDR1 is PRHDT and CDR2 is FYEKMQ (reference sequence). J was trimmed by 13 bases and V by 5 bases; bases with no gene match: 18. There are 15 residues in the CDR3. The CDR3 loop is CASSEGLLKGTGIYF. The CDR3, as DNA: TGTGCCAGCAGCGAGGGCCTCCTGAAGGGGACAGGGATATACTTC.

This clone has just a few counts. J is TRBJ2-7 and V is TRBV11-2, with D perhaps matching TRBD1 or TRBD2 (5 bases each). V gave up 1 base and J gave up 1 base, with 20 bases separating them. Germline V gene lookup returns CDR1 SGHAT and CDR2 FQNNGV. The CDR3 is made up of 18 amino acids. The CDR3 bases are TGTGCCAGCAGCTTAGTATTTGGGACGGGGTTAGTTTCCTACGAGCAGTACTTC. It specifies CASSLVFGTGLVSYEQYF. The full variable domain, in which reference TRBV11-2 and TRBJ2-7 provide the parts outside the CDR3, is EAGVAQSPRYKIIEKRQSVAFWCNPISGHATLYWYQQILGQGPKLLIQFQNNGVVDDSQLPKDRFSAERLKGVDSTLKIQPAKLEDSAVYLCASSLVFGTGLVSYEQYFGPGTRLTVT.

This clone is a singleton in its sample. The V gene is TRBV28, the J gene TRBJ1-1; perhaps TRBD1 as D (5 bases). Trimming cost V 10 bases and J 1 base, with 16 bases left between them. The CDR3 has 14 amino acids. Germline V gives CDR1 MDHEN, CDR2 SYDVKM. CDR3 bases: TGTGCCACCTACTATGGGGGGAGGAACACTGAAGCTTTCTTT. This translates into CATYYGGRNTEAFF.

This rearrangement joins TRBV14 to TRBJ1-2, with D hard to call. This CDR3 comprises 13 residues. The V end lost 4 bases, the J end lost 3 bases, and 9 bases lay between the germline ends. Germline CDR1 and CDR2: SGHDN and FVKESK. The CDR3: CASSPGLHYGYTF. The CDR3 nucleotides are TGTGCCAGCAGCCCAGGACTACACTATGGCTACACCTTC.

This clone came up once. The rearrangement links TRBV6-5 to TRBJ2-7; 9 bases align to TRBD2. Per the germline V gene, CDR1 is MNHEY and CDR2 is SVGAGI. The trim removed 6 bases at V and 6 bases at J, leaving 12 bases unmatched. The CDR3 is made up of 15 amino acids. The CDR3: CASSDLPGLAGEQYF. Written as DNA, the CDR3 is TGTGCCAGCAGCGACCTCCCGGGACTAGCAGGCGAGCAGTACTTC.

The chain combines TRBV7-6 with TRBJ1-4, with D possibly matching TRBD1 (5 bases). Trimming shortened V by 8 bases and J by 5 bases, and 15 bases separated the two germline ends. In germline, CDR1 is SGHVS, CDR2 FNYEAQ. The CDR3 extends over 14 amino acids. The CDR3 nucleotides are TGTGCCAGCGCTATTCCAGGGAGCAATGAAAAACTGTTTTTT. Translating it yields CASAIPGSNEKLFF.

This chain uses TRBV10-3 with TRBJ1-5; perhaps TRBD1 as D (6 bases). Trimming left V 1 base short and J 4 bases short, with 14 bases between. The CDR3 totals 16 residues. Germline CDR1 and CDR2: ENHRY and SYGVKD. CDR3 in amino acids: CAISEYAGVGNQPQHF. The CDR3 nucleotides read TGTGCCATCAGTGAGTATGCAGGGGTGGGTAATCAGCCCCAGCATTTT.

The chain employs TRBV10-3 and TRBJ1-1, with TRBD1 matching 7 bases. This CDR3 region has 16 residues. Germline V gene lookup returns CDR1 ENHRY and CDR2 SYGVKD. V was pared by 5 bases and J by 4 bases, with 13 bases of the junction left unmatched. CDR3 sequence (DNA): TGTGCCATCAGTCCGATCTCTGAACAGGGGACCACTGAAGCTTTCTTT. Its protein is CAISPISEQGTTEAFF.

The chain carries TRBV12-5 and TRBJ2-4, with D tentatively TRBD1 (5 bases). Germline V gene data show CDR1 as LGHNT and CDR2 as FRNRAP. Trimming removed 3 bases at V and 4 bases at J, with 7 bases between. The CDR3 has 13 amino acids. The DNA of the CDR3 is TGTGCTAGTGGTTTAAGGGGTAAAAACATTCAGTACTTC. Its protein is CASGLRGKNIQYF.

The chain is built from TRBV19 and TRBJ1-1, with 8 bases aligning to TRBD1. CDR1 is LNHDA, CDR2 SQIVND, per germline (reference sequence). The CDR3 totals 14 residues. V was clipped by 7 bases and J by 3 bases; unmatched bases: 7. The CDR3 region has the DNA TGTGCCAGTATCCCGGACAGGGTGGACACTGAAGCTTTCTTT. The encoded protein is CASIPDRVDTEAFF.